These T cell receptor beta chains were read from a single sample in a study of regulatory T cells in long-lasting Graves disease. TCRdb redid the calling of the multiplex PCR reads with MiXCR, one entry per CDR3 protein. The sample yields 550,000 or so distinct CDR3 sequences, around 12% seen once. This sample also belongs to another study, concerning T cells in Graves' hyperthyroidism and ophthalmopathy.

The sequences come from peripheral blood mononuclear cells (PBMCs), collected at new diagnosis, from a patient treated with antithyroid drugs. All receptors derive from a woman aged 25 to 45 with Graves disease. Both conserved end residues are part of each CDR3. A D gene is named only where the DNA matches it firmly. The size of a clone is reported for some rows only, either as once, few or many, or as a class for expanded clones.

TRBD2 TRBJ2-7 few TRBV4-1 TGCGCCAGCAGCCAACTAGCGGGAGTGCGGGAGCAGTACTTC CASSQLAGVREQYF
TRBD2 TRBJ2-1 NA TRBV3-1 TGTGCCAGCAGCCACGGGGAGCGGGAGGCTAACTACAATGAGCAGTTCTTC CASSHGEREANYNEQFF
NA TRBJ1-2 few TRBV7-2 TGTGCCAGCAGCCCAACCGTACCGACAGGAAGGGGCCTCTATGGCTACACCTTC CASSPTVPTGRGLYGYTF
NA TRBJ2-7 NA TRBV19 TGTGCCAGTAGTGTAGACAGGAGATACGAGCAGTACTTC CASSVDRRYEQYF
NA TRBJ2-2 many TRBV24-1 TGTGCCACCAGTGTAGGGGCCGGGGAGCTGTTTTTT CATSVGAGELFF
NA TRBJ2-2 many TRBV30 TGTGCCTGGAGCCCTTTGCCAGGGCGTACCGGGGAGCTGTTTTTT CAWSPLPGRTGELFF
NA TRBJ2-6 NA TRBV27 TGTGCCAGCAGTTTAAGTCGCTCTGGGGCCAACGTCCTGACTTTC CASSLSRSGANVLTF
TRBD1 TRBJ1-2 few TRBV6-2/TRBV6-3 TGTGCCAGCAGTGAAGGGACAGTCTATGGCTACACCTTC CASSEGTVYGYTF
TRBD2 TRBJ2-1 many TRBV12-3/TRBV12-4 TGTGCCAGCAGTGAGACTAGCTCCAATGAGCAGTTCTTC CASSETSSNEQFF
NA TRBJ2-5 many TRBV2 TGTGCCAGCAGAGAGTACCAAGAGACCCAGTACTTC CASREYQETQYF
NA TRBJ2-1 many TRBV5-1 TGCGCCAGCAGCTTGGCCAAGCTAGATGTCAGGTACAATGAGCAGTTCTTC CASSLAKLDVRYNEQFF
NA TRBJ1-4 NA TRBV4-1 TGCGCCAGCAGAACAGGGAGGAGTCTTAATGAAAAACTGTTTTTT CASRTGRSLNEKLFF
TRBD1 TRBJ1-2 many TRBV6-2/TRBV6-3 TGTGCCAGCAGCAGGGACAGGGGCAGGGGCGGCTACACCTTC CASSRDRGRGGYTF
TRBD1 TRBJ1-4 many TRBV4-1 TGCGCCAGCAGCCAACGAACCCTAGGGGGACAGGGCCATGAAAAACTGTTTTTT CASSQRTLGGQGHEKLFF
NA TRBJ2-5 many TRBV28 TGTGCCAGCAGCACCGGGCCTGGTAGCCAAGAGACCCAGTACTTC CASSTGPGSQETQYF
NA TRBJ2-1 NA TRBV27 TGTGCCAGCTCTCCGGACCGTTCGAGCTCCTACAATGAGCAGTTCTTC CASSPDRSSSYNEQFF
TRBD1 TRBJ1-1 NA TRBV20-1 TGCAGTGCTAGAGGATGGACAGGGGACACTGAAGCTTTCTTT CSARGWTGDTEAFF
TRBD1 TRBJ1-6 many TRBV19 TGTGCCAGTAGGAGCCAAGGGGGCCATTCACCCCTCCACTTT CASRSQGGHSPLHF
NA TRBJ2-2 few TRBV6-1 TGTGCCAGCAGTCTCCTCTCGGCCCGACACACCGGGGAGCTGTTTTTT CASSLLSARHTGELFF
NA TRBJ1-6 NA TRBV28 TGTGCCAGCACTAACATGGCGGGTCCTAATTCACCCCTCCACTTT CASTNMAGPNSPLHF
TRBD1 TRBJ2-2 NA TRBV7-9 TGTGCCAGCAGCTCCCAGGGGGCGACCGGGGAGCTGTTTTTT CASSSQGATGELFF
NA TRBJ2-3 many TRBV11-2 TGTGCCAGCAGCACTACCCCCGGGACAGATACGCAGTATTTT CASSTTPGTDTQYF
TRBD2 TRBJ2-3 many TRBV28 TGTGCCAGCCCTTGGGGGAGGGCCACAGATACGCAGTATTTT CASPWGRATDTQYF
TRBD1 TRBJ1-6 few TRBV19 TGTGCCAGTAGTATTCAGGGGGCGAATTCACCCCTCCACTTT CASSIQGANSPLHF
TRBD1 TRBJ2-7 many TRBV9 TGTGCCAGCAGCGTAGGGACAGGAAGTCCCTACGAGCAGTACTTC CASSVGTGSPYEQYF
NA TRBJ2-1 NA TRBV5-1 TGCGCCAGCAGCTTGTACAGACAGGTAGTTCGCAGCTCCTACAATGAGCAGTTCTTC CASSLYRQVVRSSYNEQFF
NA TRBJ2-3 NA TRBV12-5 TGTGCTAGTGCTCTAAGCAACGATTTAACAGATACGCAGTATTTT CASALSNDLTDTQYF
NA TRBJ2-3 NA TRBV20-1 TGCAGTGCTGCGCATTTGGTGACCACAGATACGCAGTATTTT CSAAHLVTTDTQYF
TRBD2 TRBJ2-3 NA TRBV20-1 TGCAGTGCTAGAGCCGGGACTAGCTCCGCGACAGATACGCAGTATTTT CSARAGTSSATDTQYF
NA TRBJ1-1 many TRBV7-9 TGTGCCAGCAGCTTAGGTGTAGGCCTATACACTGAAGCTTTCTTT CASSLGVGLYTEAFF
NA TRBJ1-2 many TRBV20-1 TGCAGTGCTACTCGGGACACAGCTAACTATGGCTACACCTTC CSATRDTANYGYTF
NA TRBJ2-7 few TRBV9 TGTGCCAGCAGCGTACACACCCAATCCTACGAGCAGTACTTC CASSVHTQSYEQYF
NA TRBJ1-1 many TRBV28 TGTGCCAGCACCCTCGCCGTGGGAATGAACACTGAAGCTTTCTTT CASTLAVGMNTEAFF